This T cell receptor (beta chain) was sequenced in a study of PD-1 blockade in classical Hodgkin lymphoma. Study overall: A 3 mg/kg intravenous dose of nivolumab was received by patients every 2 weeks.

Germline CDR1 and CDR2: SGHDT and YYEEEE. Trimming removed 1 base from V and 4 bases from J; junction bases left unmatched: 11. The CDR3 contains 17 residues. Sequencing was performed with immunoSEQ multiplex PCR; in TCRdb, only in-frame clones are kept and a portion is missing. The sample comprises 20,000 to 25,000 clones, under 80% of which are singletons, and about a fifth rests with the top ten. Whole-study findings and limits: Whatever underlies the repertoire differences (possibly disease activity or prior therapy) remains undefined. Complete responders matched newly diagnosed patients in baseline diversity. CD8+ TCR diversity did not rise significantly by C4D1, unlike CD4+.

Each patient's relapse followed autologous stem cell transplantation, and brentuximab vedotin exposure varied. For this clone: Antigen: not known.

This chain uses TRBV5-6 with TRBJ1-2; 9 bases fit TRBD1. The sample was peripheral blood mononuclear cells (PBMCs), taken at baseline. This TCR was sampled from a human donor with classical Hodgkin lymphoma. CDR3 amino acids: CASSLYRGPIAGYGYTF. In nucleotides, the CDR3 is TGTGCCAGCAGCTTGTACAGGGGGCCAATTGCGGGCTATGGCTACACCTTC.